A selection of T cell receptor beta chains follows, all from one sample in a study of OX40 agonist ivuxolimab in advanced cancers. Assay: immunoSEQ multiplex PCR; the TCRdb copy retains only in-frame clones and omits some. In the table there are about 68,000 clones, roughly 84% of which are singletons. Material: CD4+ or CD8+ T cells sorted from blood, obtained in a trial of the OX40 agonist ivuxolimab. Receptors originate from an adult with an advanced solid tumor such as melanoma, head and neck, liver or kidney cancer. CDR3s include the opening cysteine and the closing phenylalanine or tryptophan. The D gene is left open where the match is weak. Clone size is stated in some rows and not others, as once, few, many or a class when expanded.

J gene: TRBJ2-7
clone size: once
V gene: TRBV6-4
D gene: -
CDR3 DNA: TGTGCCAGCAGTGACTCGTGGGCCCCCAAGCCCTACGAGCAGTACTTC
CDR3 protein: CASSDSWAPKPYEQYF

J gene: TRBJ2-7
clone size: -
V gene: TRBV19
D gene: TRBD1
CDR3 DNA: TGTGCCAGTCGACAGGGGTCAATGACTTACGAGCAGTACTTC
CDR3 protein: CASRQGSMTYEQYF

J gene: TRBJ1-3
clone size: -
V gene: TRBV6-5
D gene: -
CDR3 DNA: TGTGCCAGCAGCCAAGACAGGTACTCTGGAAACACCATATATTTT
CDR3 protein: CASSQDRYSGNTIYF

J gene: TRBJ2-5
clone size: -
V gene: TRBV5-6
D gene: TRBD2
CDR3 DNA: TGTGCCAGCAGCCCCCCGGGACTAGCGCCCGAAGAGACCCAGTACTTC
CDR3 protein: CASSPPGLAPEETQYF

J gene: TRBJ2-2
clone size: once
V gene: TRBV5-4
D gene: TRBD1
CDR3 DNA: TGTGCTCAGACCTGGGACAGGGGGAGTAGTAACACCGGGGAGCTGTTTTTT
CDR3 protein: CAQTWDRGSSNTGELFF

J gene: TRBJ2-5
clone size: once
V gene: TRBV7-2
D gene: TRBD2
CDR3 DNA: TGTGCCAGCAGCTTTGGCGGGGGGCCGGGAGAGACCCAGTACTTC
CDR3 protein: CASSFGGGPGETQYF

J gene: TRBJ2-3
clone size: -
V gene: TRBV5-5
D gene: TRBD2
CDR3 DNA: TGTGCCAGCAGCCTGCTAGCGGGGTTCCGCACAGATACGCAGTATTTT
CDR3 protein: CASSLLAGFRTDTQYF

J gene: TRBJ1-2
clone size: -
V gene: TRBV6-4
D gene: TRBD1
CDR3 DNA: TGTGCCAGCAGTGACCAAGGACAGGGGGTGGGCGGCTACACCTTC
CDR3 protein: CASSDQGQGVGGYTF

J gene: TRBJ1-6
clone size: few
V gene: TRBV5-1
D gene: -
CDR3 DNA: TGCGCCAGCAGCTCGGACACATGGGCTGAAATCCACTTT
CDR3 protein: CASSSDTWAEIHF

J gene: TRBJ1-2
clone size: -
V gene: TRBV2
D gene: TRBD1
CDR3 DNA: TGTGCCAGCAGCTTCCAGGGGGCAGGCGCGAAAGGCTACACCTTC
CDR3 protein: CASSFQGAGAKGYTF

J gene: TRBJ1-1
clone size: -
V gene: TRBV5-1
D gene: -
CDR3 DNA: TGCGCCAGCAGCCCAACCACGGGGGGAGATGAAGCTTTCTTT
CDR3 protein: CASSPTTGGDEAFF

J gene: TRBJ2-3
clone size: -
V gene: TRBV5-4
D gene: -
CDR3 DNA: TGTGCCAGCAGCCGGGGAGACTACGCCACAGATACGCAGTATTTT
CDR3 protein: CASSRGDYATDTQYF

J gene: TRBJ2-7
clone size: -
V gene: TRBV27
D gene: -
CDR3 DNA: TGTCCCCACTACGAGCAGTACTTC
CDR3 protein: CPHYEQYF

J gene: TRBJ2-7
clone size: -
V gene: TRBV7-2
D gene: -
CDR3 DNA: TGTGCCAGCAGCCCAATCCCGGTCGTAGGGATCGAGCAGTACTTC
CDR3 protein: CASSPIPVVGIEQYF

J gene: TRBJ1-2
clone size: -
V gene: TRBV29-1
D gene: -
CDR3 DNA: TGCAGCGTTGCAGGGATATATGGCTACACCTTC
CDR3 protein: CSVAGIYGYTF

J gene: TRBJ2-7
clone size: -
V gene: TRBV5-4
D gene: -
CDR3 DNA: TGTGCCAGCAGCCTGCTCCCCGTCTCCTACGAGCAGTACTTC
CDR3 protein: CASSLLPVSYEQYF